This T cell receptor (beta chain) was identified during a study of OX40 agonist ivuxolimab in advanced cancers. The wider study: Melanoma, hepatocellular carcinoma, head and neck or renal cell cancer occurred in dose-escalation patients.

General study results and limits: CD8+ T cells (on average) carried more expanded clones than CD4+ T cells. The CD4+ and CD8+ T cells in the blood had expanded clonally by week 6 at 0.1 to 3.0 mg/kg.

Using immunoSEQ multiplex PCR, the repertoire was profiled, and TCRdb retains in-frame clones only, with some absent. The sample has tens of thousands of clones, around 81% seen once. As for this clone: Its antigen is currently unknown.

Source: CD4+ or CD8+ T cells sorted from blood, taken in a trial of the OX40 agonist ivuxolimab. The sequence was obtained from an adult with an advanced solid tumor such as melanoma, head and neck, liver or kidney cancer.

The CDR3 nucleotides are TGTGCCAGCAGTTTATCCCTTTCTAGAATTGAGAACAATGAGCAGTTCTTC. Its translation is CASSLSLSRIENNEQFF. The V gene is TRBV28, the J gene TRBJ2-1, with unresolved D. Trimming pared 1 base from V and 5 bases from J, leaving 18 bases between. The V gene's germline CDR1 is MDHEN and CDR2 SYDVKM. The CDR3 is 17 amino acids.